A single sample is the source of the 19 T cell receptor beta chains below, sequenced in a study of T cells in Graves' hyperthyroidism and ophthalmopathy. The investigators amplified TCR beta CDR3 regions from RNA transcripts. An initial round of RT-PCR targeting the TCR CDR3 relied on the HTBI primer set. TCRdb recomputed calls from the multiplex PCR reads with MiXCR, one row per CDR3 protein. The sample contains fewer than 650,000 distinct CDR3 sequences, over 12% of which appear only once. Sequencing was done on a sample of blood. These receptors were collected from a woman aged 40 to 49 with Graves' ophthalmopathy.

This clonotype was counted at least ten times. This chain links TRBV6-5 with TRBJ1-1; weak D call: TRBD1 (6 bases). The CDR3 totals 14 residues. From germline, CDR1 is MNHEY and CDR2 SVGAGI. V was trimmed by 3 bases and J by 7 bases, leaving 15 bases between them. CDR3: CASSYLGGLNEAFF. In DNA, the CDR3 is TGTGCCAGCAGTTATCTGGGGGGCTTGAATGAAGCTTTCTTT.

In this sample, this clonotype turned up many times. The rearrangement links TRBV19 to TRBJ1-1, with 11 bases aligning to TRBD1. This CDR3 region has 14 residues. V lost 4 bases to trimming and J lost 5 bases; unmatched junction nucleotides: 3. The germline V gene encodes CDR1 LNHDA and CDR2 SQIVND (reference sequence). CDR3 coding DNA: TGTGCCAGTAGTAAGGACAGGGGGCGGACTGAAGCTTTCTTT. Translation gives CASSKDRGRTEAFF.

In this sample, this clonotype turned up many times. The rearrangement joins TRBV20-1 to TRBJ2-4; 10 bases match TRBD2. V shed 4 bases, J shed 8 bases, and the junction held 8 bases outside the gene matches. This CDR3 comprises 14 residues. Germline loops: CDR1 DFQATT, CDR2 SNEGSKA (reference sequence). CDR3 bases: TGCAGTGCTATAGCCGGGACTAGCGTCGACATTCAGTACTTC. This translates into CSAIAGTSVDIQYF.

This clonotype has only a few counts. V and J are TRBV10-3 and TRBJ1-4; 9 bases line up with TRBD1. The CDR3 sequence is 14 residues long. Trimming cost V 6 bases and J 6 bases; bases outside gene matches: 5. CDR1 is ENHRY and CDR2 is SYGVKD in the germline V gene. The CDR3 DNA sequence: TGTGCCATCAGAAGGACAGGGGAGGATGAAAAACTGTTTTTT. Translation gives CAIRRTGEDEKLFF.

This clonotype was seen a few times. V is TRBV28 and J is TRBJ2-7; D tentatively fits TRBD1 or TRBD2 (5 bases each). The CDR3 runs 14 residues. The germline gives CDR1 MDHEN, CDR2 SYDVKM. V was shortened by 7 bases and J by 1 base, with 14 bases between the two germline ends. CDR3: CASTSLGESYEQYF. In DNA, the CDR3 is TGTGCCAGCACCAGTTTGGGGGAGTCCTACGAGCAGTACTTC.

The chain is built from TRBV6-5 and TRBJ2-5; tentatively, D is TRBD1 or TRBD2 (5 bases each). CDR3 length equals 13 residues. Germline CDR1 and CDR2: MNHEY and SVGAGI. V lost 2 bases to trimming and J lost 4 bases, with 8 bases between them. The CDR3 is CASSYERGETQYF. The CDR3 region has the DNA TGTGCCAGCAGTTACGAGAGGGGAGAGACCCAGTACTTC.

This clonotype showed up many times. V gene TRBV6-2 or TRBV6-3 combines with J gene TRBJ2-7, with a weak D call TRBD1 (6 bases). V lost 5 bases and J lost 2, with 16 bases in between. Germline-derived CDR1 and CDR2 are MNHEY and SVGEGT. CDR3 size: 15 residues. The CDR3 region has the DNA TGTGCCAGCAGTCCTTTTGGGACACCCACCTACGAGCAGTACTTC. Translating gives CASSPFGTPTYEQYF.

This clonotype was detected a few times. The V gene is TRBV28, the J gene TRBJ2-7; 7 nucleotides line up with TRBD1. J lost 1 base, V lost 4 bases, and 7 bases had no gene match. CDR1 and CDR2 from the germline V gene are MDHEN and SYDVKM. The CDR3 sequence is 15 residues long. CDR3 DNA: TGTGCCAGCAGTTCACAGGGGCACTCATCCTACGAGCAGTACTTC. Translation: CASSSQGHSSYEQYF. Full variable domain (outside the CDR3, taken from reference TRBV28 and TRBJ2-7): DVKVTQSSRYLVKRTGEKVFLECVQDMDHENMFWYRQDPGLGLRLIYFSYDVKMKEKGDIPEGYSVSREKKERFSLILESASTNQTSMYLCASSSQGHSSYEQYFGPGTRLTVT.

The chain employs TRBV30 and TRBJ1-1; D gene ambiguous. Germline-derived CDR1 and CDR2 are GTSNPN and SVGIG (reference sequence). The CDR3 covers 11 residues. V lost 5 bases, J lost 2 bases, and 6 bases lay in between. CDR3 bases: TGTGCCTGGCAAGTCAACACTGAAGCTTTCTTT. Amino acids: CAWQVNTEAFF.

Many counts were recorded for this clonotype. The rearrangement uses TRBV2 and TRBJ1-2; D unclear. The CDR3 runs to 13 residues. Trimming removed 6 bases at V and 1 base at J, with 9 bases between. The germline V gene encodes CDR1 SNHLY and CDR2 FYNNEI. CDR3 in amino acids: CASRLDLNYGYTF. The DNA for the CDR3 is TGTGCCAGCAGACTAGACCTTAACTATGGCTACACCTTC.

There are many counts of this clonotype. This sequence joins TRBV6-5 and TRBJ2-7; D is unclear. The germline CDR1 and CDR2 sequences are MNHEY and SVGAGI. V was shortened by 0 bases and J by 0 bases, with 6 bases between the two germline ends. CDR3 length: 14 amino acids. CDR3 loop: CASSYSRSSYEQYF. The CDR3 coding sequence is TGTGCCAGCAGTTACTCGCGGAGCTCCTACGAGCAGTACTTC.

Only a few counts were recorded for this clonotype. V is TRBV30 and J is TRBJ2-7, with 14 bases fitting TRBD2. The V segment lost 5 bases and the J segment 7 bases; nucleotides outside the gene matches: 13. This CDR3 contains 16 residues. Germline CDR1 GTSNPN, CDR2 SVGIG (reference sequence). CDR3 nucleotide sequence: TGTGCCTGGGCCGAAAGACTAGCGGGAGGGCCTGGGGAGCAGTACTTC. It encodes CAWAERLAGGPGEQYF.

There are many counts of this clonotype. V gene TRBV29-1 combines with J gene TRBJ2-5; perhaps TRBD2 as D (6 bases). The V and J ends lost 2 bases and 2 bases respectively, with 15 bases between them. Germline CDR1 is SQVTM and CDR2 is ANQGSEA. CDR3 length equals 15 residues. The CDR3 reads CSVELVAVLQETQYF. The CDR3 DNA reads TGCAGCGTTGAATTGGTAGCGGTATTACAAGAGACCCAGTACTTC.

This clonotype has ten or more counts. The chain is built from TRBV6-2 or TRBV6-3 and TRBJ2-7; D gene unclear. CDR1 and CDR2 (germline): MNHEY, SVGEGT. Trimming stripped 2 bases from V and 0 bases from J, with 8 bases between. The CDR3 loop spans 14 amino acids. The CDR3 region has the DNA TGTGCCAGCAGTTACGATAGCCTCTCCTACGAGCAGTACTTC. Protein product: CASSYDSLSYEQYF.

At least ten counts were recorded for this clonotype. The chain has TRBV12-3 or TRBV12-4 and TRBJ2-7; 9 nucleotides align to TRBD1. The CDR3 has 16 amino acids. Trimming at V came to 2 bases and at J to 4 bases, leaving 9 bases not matched to a gene. The CDR3 region is CASSLKFPGQGYEQYF. The CDR3 DNA reads TGTGCCAGCAGTTTAAAATTCCCGGGACAGGGTTACGAGCAGTACTTC.

This clonotype turned up a few times. The V call is TRBV6-5, the J call TRBJ1-2, with TRBD1 matching 7 bases. This CDR3 spans 14 amino acids. Germline CDR1 and CDR2: MNHEY and SVGAGI. Germline trimming cut 0 bases from V and 9 bases from J; bases unmatched to any gene: 7. CDR3 amino acids: CASSYSGGDRSYTF. The CDR3 nucleotides read TGTGCCAGCAGTTACTCAGGGGGCGATAGAAGCTACACCTTC.

This chain links TRBV20-1 with TRBJ1-1; 8 nucleotides agree with TRBD1. The CDR3 consists of 13 residues. Germline V gene sequence: CDR1 DFQATT, CDR2 SNEGSKA (reference sequence). CDR3 DNA sequence: TGCAGCCAGATACAGGGGGATATGGCTGAAGCTTTCTTT. Residues: CSQIQGDMAEAFF.

This clonotype was detected ten times or more. The V call is TRBV28, the J call TRBJ2-7; D is unresolved. CDR1 and CDR2 from the germline V gene are MDHEN and SYDVKM. Trimming cost V 6 bases and J 4 bases, with 10 bases left between them. The CDR3 has 12 amino acids. CDR3 sequence reads: CASSRVRYEQYF. The CDR3 DNA follows: TGTGCCAGCAGCCGAGTGCGATACGAGCAGTACTTC.

In this sample, this clonotype turned up many times. V gene TRBV5-1 combines with J gene TRBJ2-5, with a weak D call TRBD1 (6 bases). The CDR3 loop spans 14 amino acids. V was clipped by 4 bases and J by 5 bases, with 15 bases between them. CDR1 is SGHRS and CDR2 is YFSETQ in the germline V gene. CDR3 sequence (DNA): TGCGCCAGCAGCCTGGGACACAGGGATGAGACCCAGTACTTC. This codes for CASSLGHRDETQYF.